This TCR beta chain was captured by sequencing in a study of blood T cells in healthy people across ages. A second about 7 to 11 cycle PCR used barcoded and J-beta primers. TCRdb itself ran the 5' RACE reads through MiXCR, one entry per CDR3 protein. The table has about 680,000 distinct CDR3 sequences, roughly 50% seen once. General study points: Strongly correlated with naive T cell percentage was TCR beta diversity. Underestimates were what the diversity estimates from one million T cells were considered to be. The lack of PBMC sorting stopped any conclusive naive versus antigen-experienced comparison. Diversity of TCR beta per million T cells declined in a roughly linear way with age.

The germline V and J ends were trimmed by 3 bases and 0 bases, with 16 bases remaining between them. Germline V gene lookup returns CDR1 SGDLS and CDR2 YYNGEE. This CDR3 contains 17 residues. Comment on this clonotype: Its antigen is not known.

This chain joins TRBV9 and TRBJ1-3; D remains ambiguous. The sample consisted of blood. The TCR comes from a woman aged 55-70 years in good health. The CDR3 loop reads CASSAGLDGGSGNTIYF. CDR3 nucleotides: TGTGCCAGCAGCGCCGGACTGGACGGAGGCTCTGGAAACACCATATATTTT.